The text below deals with one T cell receptor (beta chain). Profiled with immunoSEQ multiplex PCR; TCRdb holds only in-frame clones, not every one. This table holds about 430,000 clones, 80% to 90% found once. This sample stems from a study of blood T cell repertoires in COVID-19. The CDR3 length is 14 residues. The junction had 7 bases not matched to a gene; V was cut back by 7 bases and J by 9 bases. CDR1 and CDR2 from the germline V gene are LNHDA and SQIVND (reference sequence). The sequenced sample was peripheral blood. The genes are TRBV19 and TRBJ1-6; TRBD1 aligns across 9 bases. The source is a man younger than 30 with COVID-19, enrolled during active disease. The CDR3 nucleotides read TGTGCCAGTACCGAACAGGGGGCGTCTTCACCCCTCCACTTT. Translated: CASTEQGASSPLHF.